Listed below are T cell receptor beta chains from one sample, sequenced in a study of PD-1 blockade in classical Hodgkin lymphoma. Data came from immunoSEQ multiplex PCR; TCRdb stores just in-frame clones and leaves some out. The table includes 70,000 or so clones, over 90% detected once. Source material: peripheral blood mononuclear cells (PBMCs). The receptor set was obtained from a human donor with classical Hodgkin lymphoma. Each CDR3 is given with its conserved first and last residue. A D gene is named only where the DNA matches it firmly. The size entry is marked missing in some rows and otherwise reads once, few, many or a size class.

CDR3 protein,CDR3 DNA,clone size,V gene,J gene,D gene
CSVEDGQIYGYTF,TGCAGCGTTGAAGATGGACAGATCTATGGCTACACCTTC,-,TRBV29-1,TRBJ1-2,-
CASASGFQPQHF,TGTGCCAGCGCTTCGGGGTTTCAGCCCCAGCATTTT,-,TRBV27,TRBJ1-5,-
CASTVGPRNTIYF,TGCGCCAGCACAGTCGGCCCGAGGAACACCATATATTTT,once,TRBV5-1,TRBJ1-3,-
CASMGQLLTEAFF,TGTGCCAGCATGGGACAGCTCCTCACTGAAGCTTTCTTT,-,TRBV6-6,TRBJ1-1,TRBD1
CASSSRDNPNYGYTF,TGTGCCAGCAGCTCCCGGGACAACCCTAACTATGGCTACACCTTC,-,TRBV7-2,TRBJ1-2,-
CASSEGQKGSDGYTF,TGTGCCAGCAGTGAAGGACAGAAAGGTAGCGATGGCTACACCTTC,-,TRBV6-1,TRBJ1-2,-
CASSSWDGYEQYF,TGCGCCAGCAGCTCCTGGGACGGCTACGAGCAGTACTTC,-,TRBV5-1,TRBJ2-7,-
CASSLEALGAYEQYF,TGTGCCAGCAGTTTAGAGGCTTTAGGGGCCTACGAGCAGTACTTC,-,TRBV28,TRBJ2-7,-
CASSEDRGRNEQYF,TGTGCCAGCAGTGAAGACAGGGGGCGGAACGAGCAGTACTTC,once,TRBV6-1,TRBJ2-7,TRBD1
CASSGKTGQRNTEAFF,TGCGCCAGCAGCGGCAAAACGGGACAGAGGAACACTGAAGCTTTCTTT,-,TRBV5-1,TRBJ1-1,TRBD1
CASSEPRATYTEAFF,TGTGCCAGCAGCGAACCCCGGGCAACGTACACTGAAGCTTTCTTT,-,TRBV5-6,TRBJ1-1,-
CASSQGRILDLVTDTQYF,TGCGCCAGCAGCCAGGGGAGGATACTAGATCTTGTAACAGATACGCAGTATTTT,-,TRBV4-3,TRBJ2-3,-
CASSFGGNTIYF,TGTGCCAGCAGCTTCGGTGGAAACACCATATATTTT,-,TRBV7-9,TRBJ1-3,-
CAWSAQGGGETQYF,TGTGCCTGGAGTGCCCAGGGGGGGGGAGAGACCCAGTACTTC,once,TRBV30,TRBJ2-5,-
CASSQGPRTENYGGVISIYF,TGTGCCAGCAGCCAGGGTCCTCGGACAGAGAACTACGGGGGGGTTATTAGCATATATTTT,-,TRBV4-2,TRBJ1-3,-
CASSVESGSYEQYF,TGTGCCAGCAGCGTAGAAAGCGGGTCCTACGAGCAGTACTTC,-,TRBV9,TRBJ2-7,-
CASRYWTAGELFF,TGTGCCAGTAGATATTGGACCGCCGGGGAGCTGTTTTTT,-,TRBV19,TRBJ2-2,-
CASSPNLVTGELFF,TGTGCCAGCTCACCAAATCTCGTCACCGGGGAGCTGTTTTTT,-,TRBV18,TRBJ2-2,-
CAISESQGGGRTDTQYF,TGTGCCATCAGTGAGTCGCAAGGAGGGGGCCGCACAGATACGCAGTATTTT,-,TRBV10-3,TRBJ2-3,-
CASSAGAARVENTEAFF,TGTGCCAGCAGCGCCGGGGCCGCCCGGGTGGAGAACACTGAAGCTTTCTTT,-,TRBV7-9,TRBJ1-1,-
CASSPQRGGRIAKNIQYF,TGTGCCAGCAGCCCACAGAGGGGTGGGCGAATAGCCAAAAACATTCAGTACTTC,-,TRBV11-2,TRBJ2-4,-
CATNLGGGRYGSNQPQHF,TGTGCCACCAACCTAGGGGGGGGGCGATATGGGAGCAATCAGCCCCAGCATTTT,-,TRBV10-3,TRBJ1-5,-
CASRLAGNTDTQYF,TGTGCCAGCAGACTAGCGGGGAACACAGATACGCAGTATTTT,-,TRBV11-2,TRBJ2-3,TRBD2
CSARFSYEQYF,TGCAGTGCAAGATTCTCCTACGAGCAGTACTTC,-,TRBV20-1,TRBJ2-7,-
CASSTGQGGSGYTF,TGTGCCAGTAGTACAGGACAGGGAGGGAGTGGCTACACCTTC,-,TRBV19,TRBJ1-2,TRBD1
CSVRQGGSGANVLTF,TGCAGCGTCCGACAGGGGGGTTCTGGGGCCAACGTCCTGACTTTC,-,TRBV29-1,TRBJ2-6,TRBD1
CASSLGTVYEQYF,TGTGCCAGCAGCTTAGGGACAGTCTACGAGCAGTACTTC,-,TRBV7-9,TRBJ2-7,-
CSDLGVGSYGYTF,TGCAGCGACTTAGGGGTGGGTTCCTATGGCTACACCTTC,-,TRBV29-1,TRBJ1-2,-
CASSSRATGYGYTF,TGTGCCAGCAGTTCCAGGGCTACCGGCTATGGCTACACCTTC,-,TRBV28,TRBJ1-2,-
CASSQPGNTIYF,TGTGCCAGCAGTCAGCCAGGAAACACCATATATTTT,-,TRBV28,TRBJ1-3,-
CASSLDDRYYGYTF,TGTGCCAGCAGCTTAGACGACAGATACTATGGCTACACCTTC,-,TRBV7-8,TRBJ1-2,-
CASSEGSGGGIYNEQFF,TGTGCCAGCAGTGAGGGGTCGGGCGGGGGGATTTACAATGAGCAGTTCTTC,few,TRBV9,TRBJ2-1,TRBD2
CASSLAVTLAGGPSTDTQYF,TGTGCCAGCAGCTTAGCCGTAACACTAGCGGGGGGGCCGAGCACAGATACGCAGTATTTT,-,TRBV7-8,TRBJ2-3,TRBD2
CATSPGLAGNEQYF,TGTGCCACATCCCCGGGACTAGCGGGGAACGAGCAGTACTTC,-,TRBV15,TRBJ2-7,TRBD2
CASSLRYPGEKLFF,TGTGCCAGCAGCCTCCGGTACCCTGGTGAAAAACTGTTTTTT,-,TRBV7-9,TRBJ1-4,-
CASSRGAGRTQYF,TGTGCCAGCTCCCGGGGGGCAGGGAGGACGCAGTATTTT,-,TRBV11-2,TRBJ2-3,-
CASKWGLAFPGELFF,TGTGCCAGCAAGTGGGGACTAGCCTTCCCCGGGGAGCTGTTTTTT,-,TRBV11-2,TRBJ2-2,TRBD2
CASSYSGAAYEQYF,TGTGCCAGCAGTTACTCAGGAGCTGCCTACGAGCAGTACTTC,-,TRBV6-6,TRBJ2-7,-
CASRPLVGTGELFF,TGCGCCAGCCGACCGCTAGTGGGCACCGGGGAGCTGTTTTTT,-,TRBV5-1,TRBJ2-2,-
CASSQEGTRNEQFF,TGCGCCAGCAGCCAAGAAGGGACTAGAAATGAGCAGTTCTTC,-,TRBV4-3,TRBJ2-1,TRBD2
CASSSPDVMNTEAFF,TGCGCCAGCAGCTCGCCGGACGTAATGAACACTGAAGCTTTCTTT,-,TRBV5-1,TRBJ1-1,-
CASSPLTGQEHF,TGTGCCAGCAGCCCATTAACGGGACAAGAACATTTT,-,TRBV7-8,TRBJ1-5,-
CASSQRSGPEQFF,TGCGCCAGCAGCCAAAGGAGCGGGCCTGAGCAGTTCTTC,-,TRBV5-1,TRBJ2-1,-
CASSGQGGNSPLHF,TGTGCCAGCAGTGGACAGGGGGGGAATTCACCCCTCCACTTT,-,TRBV6-1,TRBJ1-6,TRBD1
CASSSTLGYHEQYF,TGTGCCAGCAGTTCAACCTTGGGGTATCACGAGCAGTACTTC,-,TRBV6-6,TRBJ2-7,-
CASSLDSGQPQHF,TGTGCCAGCAGCTTGGACTCGGGTCAGCCCCAGCATTTT,-,TRBV9,TRBJ1-5,-
CASSFEGSYNEQFF,TGTGCCAGCAGCTTCGAAGGCTCCTACAATGAGCAGTTCTTC,-,TRBV7-2,TRBJ2-1,-
CASSYSTGGMPTYEQYF,TGTGCCAGCAGCTATAGTACAGGGGGCATGCCTACCTACGAGCAGTACTTC,-,TRBV7-2,TRBJ2-7,TRBD1
CASSYSESSYEQYF,TGTGCCAGCAGTTACTCAGAGTCTTCCTACGAGCAGTACTTC,-,TRBV6-5,TRBJ2-7,-
CASSIRDRGGHEQYF,TGTGCCAGTAGTATCCGGGACAGGGGTGGCCACGAGCAGTACTTC,-,TRBV19,TRBJ2-7,TRBD1
CASTEGATAGNTIYF,TGTGCCAGCACTGAGGGGGCCACTGCTGGAAACACCATATATTTT,-,TRBV28,TRBJ1-3,TRBD1
CASGLVRGGDRARPEAFF,TGTGCTAGTGGTTTGGTACGTGGGGGTGACAGAGCTAGACCTGAAGCTTTCTTT,once,TRBV12-5,TRBJ1-1,-
CASSIDPGGLGAKNIQYF,TGTGCCAGTAGTATAGATCCAGGGGGATTAGGAGCCAAAAACATTCAGTACTTC,-,TRBV19,TRBJ2-4,TRBD1